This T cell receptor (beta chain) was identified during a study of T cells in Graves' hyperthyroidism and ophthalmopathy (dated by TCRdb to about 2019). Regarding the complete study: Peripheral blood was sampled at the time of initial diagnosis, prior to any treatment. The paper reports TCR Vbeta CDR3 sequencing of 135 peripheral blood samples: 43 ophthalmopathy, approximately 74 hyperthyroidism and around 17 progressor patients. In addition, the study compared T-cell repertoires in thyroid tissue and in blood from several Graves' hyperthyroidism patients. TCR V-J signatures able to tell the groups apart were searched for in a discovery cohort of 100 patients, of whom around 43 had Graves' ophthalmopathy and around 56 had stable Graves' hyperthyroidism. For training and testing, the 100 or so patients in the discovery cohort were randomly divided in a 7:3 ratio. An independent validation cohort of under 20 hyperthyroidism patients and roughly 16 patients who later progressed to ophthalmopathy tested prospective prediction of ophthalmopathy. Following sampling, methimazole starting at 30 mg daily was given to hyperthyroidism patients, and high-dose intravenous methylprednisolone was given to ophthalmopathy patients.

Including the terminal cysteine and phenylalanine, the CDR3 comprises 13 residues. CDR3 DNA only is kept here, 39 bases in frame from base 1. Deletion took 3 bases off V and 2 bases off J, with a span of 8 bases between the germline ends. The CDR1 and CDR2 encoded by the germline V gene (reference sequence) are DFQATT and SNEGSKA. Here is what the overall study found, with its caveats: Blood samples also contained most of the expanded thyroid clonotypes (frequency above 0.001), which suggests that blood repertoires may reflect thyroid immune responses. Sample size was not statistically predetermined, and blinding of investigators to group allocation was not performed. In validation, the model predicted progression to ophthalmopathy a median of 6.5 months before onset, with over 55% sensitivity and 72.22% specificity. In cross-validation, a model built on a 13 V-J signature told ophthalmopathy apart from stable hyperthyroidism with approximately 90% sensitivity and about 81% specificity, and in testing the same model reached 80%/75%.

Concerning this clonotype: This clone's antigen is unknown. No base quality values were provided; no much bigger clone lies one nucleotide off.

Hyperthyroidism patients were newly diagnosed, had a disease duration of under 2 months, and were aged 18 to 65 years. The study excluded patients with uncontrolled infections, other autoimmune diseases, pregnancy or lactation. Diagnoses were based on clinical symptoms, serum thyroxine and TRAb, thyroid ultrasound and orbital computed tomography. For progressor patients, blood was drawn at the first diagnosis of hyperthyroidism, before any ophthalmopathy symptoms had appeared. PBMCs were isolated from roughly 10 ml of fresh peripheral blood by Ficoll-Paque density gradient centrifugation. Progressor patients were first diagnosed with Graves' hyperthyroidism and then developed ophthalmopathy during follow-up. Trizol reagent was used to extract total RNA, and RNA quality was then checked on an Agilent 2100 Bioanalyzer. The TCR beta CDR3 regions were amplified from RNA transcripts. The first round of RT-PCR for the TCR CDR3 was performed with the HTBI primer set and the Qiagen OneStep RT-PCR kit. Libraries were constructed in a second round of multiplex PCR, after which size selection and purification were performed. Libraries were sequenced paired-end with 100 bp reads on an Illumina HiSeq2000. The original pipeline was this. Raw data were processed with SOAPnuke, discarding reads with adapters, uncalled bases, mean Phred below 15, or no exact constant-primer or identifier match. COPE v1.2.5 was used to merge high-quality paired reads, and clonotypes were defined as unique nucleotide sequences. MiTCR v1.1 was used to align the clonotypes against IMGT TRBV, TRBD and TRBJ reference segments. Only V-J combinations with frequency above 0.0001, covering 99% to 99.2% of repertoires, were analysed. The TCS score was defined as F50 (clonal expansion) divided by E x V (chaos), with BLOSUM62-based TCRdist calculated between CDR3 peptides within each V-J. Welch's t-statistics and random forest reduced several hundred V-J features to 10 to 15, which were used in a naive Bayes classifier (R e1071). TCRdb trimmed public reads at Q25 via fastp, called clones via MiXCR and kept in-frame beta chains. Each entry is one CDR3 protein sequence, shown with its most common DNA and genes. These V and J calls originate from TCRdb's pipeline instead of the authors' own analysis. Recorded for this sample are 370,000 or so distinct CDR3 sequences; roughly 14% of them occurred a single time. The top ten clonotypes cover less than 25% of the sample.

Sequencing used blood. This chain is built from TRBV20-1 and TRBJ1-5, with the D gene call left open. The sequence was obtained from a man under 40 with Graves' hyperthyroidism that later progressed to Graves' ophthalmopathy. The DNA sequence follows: TGCAGTGCTAGTAAGGGCGGCAATCAGCCCCAGCATTTT. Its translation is CSASKGGNQPQHF.